This T cell receptor beta chain was sequenced for a study of CXCR3-negative and CXCR3-positive naive CD8 T cells. Looking at the study overall: Overall TRB read output was some 140 million, and each library contained about 1.5 +/- 0.3 million reads. Study conclusions and caveats: Naive subsets had comparable surface CD5; TCR strength was inferred from TRB CDR3 properties.

Libraries of TRB cDNA were made by 5' RACE and carried UMIs. Following a re-call of the 5' RACE reads, TCRdb has one entry per CDR3 protein and lacks DNA. The sample has around 90,000 distinct CDR3 sequences, and its top ten clones hold roughly 0.99%. CDR1 and CDR2 (germline): SGHRS, YFSETQ. The CDR3 spans 15 residues. Remarks on this clonotype: Its antigen remains unidentified.

The sequence was obtained from a human donor in good health. Some clones in this sample may be carry-over from other donors' samples. This chain connects TRBV5-1 to TRBJ2-1; absent DNA, TCRdb's TRBD2 call cannot be checked. Sequencing input: naive CXCR3- CD8+ T cells from blood. The subset is: CD45RO-CCR7+CD27+CD95- naive CD8+ T cells lacking CXCR3 (TNR3-). The chain's CDR3 is CASRAGTSSYNEQFF.